This passage covers 15 T cell receptor beta chains from one sample sequenced in a study of blood T cell repertoires in COVID-19. Produced via immunoSEQ multiplex PCR; TCRdb's table is partial and in-frame only. The sample lists over 350,000 clones, roughly 89% seen once, with about 4.3% in the top ten. Sample: peripheral blood. The receptors were gathered from a woman younger than 45 with acute or convalescent COVID-19.

The chain uses TRBV3-1 (or the pseudogene TRBV3-2) and TRBJ2-1, with D perhaps matching TRBD2 (5 bases). V lost 2 bases and J lost 9, with 14 bases in between. The CDR3 is 14 amino acids. CDR1 is LGHDT and CDR2 is YNNKEL in the germline V gene (reference sequence). The CDR3 DNA reads TGTGCCAGCAGCCAAACGGAGGAGTTAGGTGAGCAGTTCTTC. This encodes CASSQTEELGEQFF.

This CDR3 reads CASSADRANTQYF. In nucleotides, the CDR3 is TGCGCCAGCAGTGCCGACAGGGCAAATACGCAGTATTTT. The gene calls are TRBV10-2 and TRBJ2-3, with 7 positions matching TRBD1. With V trimmed by 4 bases and J by 7 bases, 5 bases remained unmatched. Germline V gene data show CDR1 as WSHSY and CDR2 as SAAADI. The CDR3 runs 13 residues.

On this clone: The sample has other DNA sequences that encode this CDR3 too. V gene TRBV5-1 combines with J gene TRBJ2-7; TRBD1 matches at 8 bases. After removal of 0 bases from V and 3 bases from J, the junction contained 5 bases not matched to a gene. The germline V gene has CDR1 SGHRS and CDR2 YFSETQ. This CDR3 is 15 amino acids long. As DNA, the CDR3 is TGCGCCAGCAGCTTGGCTGGGACAGGTAGCTACGAGCAGTACTTC. It codes for CASSLAGTGSYEQYF.

V usage is TRBV24-1 and J usage is TRBJ2-1; TRBD2 might be the D (6 bases). The germline CDR1 and CDR2 sequences are KGHDR and SFDVKD. The germline V and J ends were trimmed by 7 bases and 10 bases, with 10 bases remaining between them. CDR3 size: 11 residues. CDR3 loop: CATREGREQFF. The CDR3 DNA sequence: TGTGCCACCAGGGAGGGGAGGGAGCAGTTCTTC.

The rearrangement joins TRBV2 to TRBJ1-1, with TRBD1 identical over 9 bases. The CDR3 is made up of 14 amino acids. The germline V gene encodes CDR1 SNHLY and CDR2 FYNNEI. J lost 1 base, V lost 7 bases, and 4 bases had no gene match. Here the CDR3 reads CASKRGQGNTEAFF. CDR3 in DNA: TGTGCCAGCAAACGGGGACAGGGGAACACTGAAGCTTTCTTT.

This clone occurred once. This chain uses TRBV10-2 with TRBJ2-1, with D maybe TRBD2 (5 bases). Germline CDR1 WSHSY, CDR2 SAAADI. This CDR3 contains 11 residues. The V and J ends lost 7 bases and 6 bases respectively, with 7 bases between them. The CDR3 sequence is CASTGLNEQFF. In DNA, the CDR3 is TGCGCCAGCACCGGACTCAATGAGCAGTTCTTC.

The chain joins TRBV2 to TRBJ1-4, with D tentatively TRBD1 (5 bases). CDR1 SNHLY and CDR2 FYNNEI come from the germline V gene. This CDR3 is built from 11 residues. CDR3 in amino acids: CAPGGGEKLFF. The CDR3 DNA is TGTGCACCCGGGGGAGGGGAAAAACTGTTTTTT.

The chain uses TRBV9 and TRBJ1-3; D call uncertain. The CDR3 sequence is 15 residues long. The V end lost 0 bases, the J end lost 4 bases, and 11 bases lay between the germline ends. The germline V gene has CDR1 SGDLS and CDR2 YYNGEE. The DNA for the CDR3 is TGTGCCAGCAGCGTAGATCCGATGCGGGGAAACACCATATATTTT. Translated: CASSVDPMRGNTIYF.

The rearrangement uses TRBV28 and TRBJ1-4; TRBD1 matches 8 bases. Germline V lookup: CDR1 MDHEN, CDR2 SYDVKM. V lost 1 base to trimming and J lost 8 bases; unmatched junction nucleotides: 6. The CDR3 length is 15 residues. CDR3 amino acids: CASSLLRQGTEKLFF. As DNA, the CDR3 is TGTGCCAGCAGTTTATTGAGACAGGGGACCGAAAAACTGTTTTTT.

The rearrangement links TRBV5-1 to TRBJ1-2; perhaps TRBD1 as D (5 bases). Germline CDR1 and CDR2: SGHRS and YFSETQ. The CDR3 spans 14 residues. Trimming shortened V by 0 bases and J by 5 bases, and 11 bases separated the two germline ends. The DNA for the CDR3 is TGCGCCAGCAGCTTGGTAGGGGATCAATATGGCTACACCTTC. This translates into CASSLVGDQYGYTF. Full variable domain (remainder filled in from reference TRBV5-1 and TRBJ1-2): KAGVTQTPRYLIKTRGQQVTLSCSPISGHRSVSWYQQTPGQGLQFLFEYFSETQRNKGNFPGRFSGRQFSNSRSEMNVSTLELGDSALYLCASSLVGDQYGYTFGSGTRLTVV.

The V gene is TRBV4-2, the J gene TRBJ1-5; 7 bases line up with TRBD1. Germline values: CDR1 LGHNA, CDR2 YNFKEQ. The CDR3 has 17 amino acids. V lost 4 bases to trimming and J lost 5 bases; unmatched junction nucleotides: 14. The DNA for the CDR3 is TGTGCCAGCAGCCCCTATCTATCGGGACAGCCTCATCAGCCCCAGCATTTT. It yields the protein CASSPYLSGQPHQPQHF.

The chain employs TRBV7-8 and TRBJ2-1; TRBD2 matches at 12 bases. Looked up from germline, CDR1 is SGHVS and CDR2 is FQNEAQ. CDR3 length: 17 amino acids. Trimming cost V 3 bases and J 8 bases; bases outside gene matches: 11. The CDR3 nucleotides read TGTGCCAGCAGCTTCCTAGCGGGGGGGCGTTTTGTTGATGAGCAGTTCTTC. Translating gives CASSFLAGGRFVDEQFF.

This clone was seen once. The chain employs TRBV6-5 and TRBJ1-2; 7 positions agree with TRBD1. V lost 4 bases, J lost 3 bases, and 5 bases stayed unmatched. This CDR3 spans 14 amino acids. Germline lookup yields CDR1 MNHEY and CDR2 SVGAGI. The DNA of the CDR3 is TGTGCCAGCAGTTTGGGACAGTTCCACTATGGCTACACCTTC. Translation: CASSLGQFHYGYTF.

As DNA, the CDR3 is TGCGCCAGCAGCTTGGGACCGTTCGGGACAGTCCAAGAGACCCAGTACTTC. Translation gives CASSLGPFGTVQETQYF. The gene calls are TRBV5-1 and TRBJ2-5, with 7 positions matching TRBD1. There are 17 residues in the CDR3. The V and J ends lost 0 bases and 1 base, in that order; junction bases with no gene match: 9. In germline, CDR1 is SGHRS, CDR2 YFSETQ.

There are many counts of this clone. The V call is TRBV5-6, the J call TRBJ1-3; D is unresolved. Germline lookup yields CDR1 SGHDT and CDR2 YYEEEE. The CDR3 covers 14 residues. V was pared by 4 bases and J by 1 base, with 9 bases between. The CDR3 DNA sequence: TGTGCCAGCAGCCCCCCTAATTCTGGAAACACCATATATTTT. As protein: CASSPPNSGNTIYF.